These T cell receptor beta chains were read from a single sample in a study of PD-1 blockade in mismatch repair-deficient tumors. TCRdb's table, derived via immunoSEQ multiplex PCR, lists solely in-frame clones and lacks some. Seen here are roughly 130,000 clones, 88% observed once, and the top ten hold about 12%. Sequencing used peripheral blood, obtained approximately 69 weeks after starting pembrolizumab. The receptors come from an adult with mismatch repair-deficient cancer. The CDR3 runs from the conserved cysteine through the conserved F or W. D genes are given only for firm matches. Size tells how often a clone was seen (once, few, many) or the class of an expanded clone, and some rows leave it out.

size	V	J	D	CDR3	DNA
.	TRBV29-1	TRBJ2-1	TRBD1	CSVVGQGGYNEQFF	TGCAGCGTTGTGGGACAGGGGGGCTACAATGAGCAGTTCTTC
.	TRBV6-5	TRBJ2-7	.	CASSSGTHEQYF	TGTGCCAGCAGTTCAGGGACCCACGAGCAGTACTTC
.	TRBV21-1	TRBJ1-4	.	CASSKITARANEKLFF	TGTGCCAGCAGCAAAATCACGGCGCGGGCTAATGAAAAACTGTTTTTT
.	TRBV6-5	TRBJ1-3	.	CASSPQGISGNTIYF	TGTGCCAGCAGTCCCCAAGGGATCTCTGGAAACACCATATATTTT
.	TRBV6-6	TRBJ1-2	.	CASSDSRSANYGYTF	TGTGCCAGCAGTGACTCACGGTCTGCTAACTATGGCTACACCTTC
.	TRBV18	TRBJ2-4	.	CASSLRDGESKNIQYF	TGTGCCAGCTCACTCCGGGACGGAGAATCCAAAAACATTCAGTACTTC
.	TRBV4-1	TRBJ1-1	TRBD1	CASSQKESPGQIYTEAFF	TGCGCCAGCAGCCAAAAAGAGTCACCGGGACAGATCTACACTGAAGCTTTCTTT
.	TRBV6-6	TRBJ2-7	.	CASSYAESSYEQYF	TGTGCCAGCAGTTACGCCGAGAGCTCCTACGAGCAGTACTTC
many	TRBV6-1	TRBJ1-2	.	CASSEAFRTANYGYTF	TGTGCCAGCAGTGAAGCTTTCCGGACGGCTAACTATGGCTACACCTTC
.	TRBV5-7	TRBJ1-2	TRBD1	CASREGQGINYGYTF	TGTGCCAGCAGAGAAGGACAGGGGATAAACTATGGCTACACCTTC
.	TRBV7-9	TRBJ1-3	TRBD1	CASSRTGATGNTIYF	TGTGCCAGCAGCCGGACAGGGGCGACTGGAAACACCATATATTTT
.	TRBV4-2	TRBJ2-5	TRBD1	CASSQGDETGAGETQYF	TGTGCCAGCAGCCAAGGGGACGAAACAGGGGCAGGAGAGACCCAGTACTTC
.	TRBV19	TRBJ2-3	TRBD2	CASSITSGGTDTQYF	TGTGCCAGTAGTATAACTAGCGGAGGCACAGATACGCAGTATTTT
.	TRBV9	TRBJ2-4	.	CASSVGELAKNIQYF	TGTGCCAGCAGCGTTGGTGAACTAGCCAAAAACATTCAGTACTTC
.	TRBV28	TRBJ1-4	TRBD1	CASSSLDRGTTNEKLFF	TGTGCCAGCAGTTCCCTGGACAGGGGGACAACTAATGAAAAACTGTTTTTT
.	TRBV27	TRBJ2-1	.	CASSLGGVNEQFF	TGTGCCAGCAGTTTGGGCGGGGTCAATGAGCAGTTCTTC
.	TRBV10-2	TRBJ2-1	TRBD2	CASSDSGRADEQFF	TGCGCCAGCAGTGATAGCGGGAGGGCCGATGAGCAGTTCTTC
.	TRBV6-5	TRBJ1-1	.	CASSYFHRSTTEAFF	TGTGCCAGCAGTTACTTTCACAGGTCGACCACTGAAGCTTTCTTT
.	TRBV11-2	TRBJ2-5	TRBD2	CASSLASGSQETQYF	TGTGCCAGCAGCTTGGCTAGCGGGTCCCAAGAGACCCAGTACTTC
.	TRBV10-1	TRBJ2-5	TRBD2	CASSEVIYGTSGRPQETQYF	TGCGCCAGCAGTGAGGTTATCTACGGGACTAGCGGGAGGCCTCAAGAGACCCAGTACTTC
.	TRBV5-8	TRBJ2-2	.	CASSRPGSITGELFF	TGTGCCAGCAGTCGACCGGGTTCCATCACCGGGGAGCTGTTTTTT
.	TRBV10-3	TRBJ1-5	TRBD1	CAISEEGASRQPQHF	TGTGCCATCAGTGAGGAGGGGGCGTCCCGTCAGCCCCAGCATTTT
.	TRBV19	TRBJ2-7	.	CASSKSARLYEQYF	TGTGCCAGTAGTAAAAGCGCTCGACTCTACGAGCAGTACTTC
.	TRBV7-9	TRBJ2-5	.	CASSVTATETQYF	TGTGCCAGCAGCGTAACTGCGACTGAGACCCAGTACTTC
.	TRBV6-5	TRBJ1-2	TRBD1	CASTRRTGGFYGYTF	TGTGCCAGCACCCGACGGACAGGGGGCTTCTATGGCTACACCTTC
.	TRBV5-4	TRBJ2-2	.	CASSLQVGNTGELFF	TGTGCCAGCAGCTTACAGGTGGGGAACACCGGGGAGCTGTTTTTT
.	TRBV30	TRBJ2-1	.	CAWSAGGNLNEQFF	TGTGCCTGGAGTGCTGGCGGGAATCTCAATGAGCAGTTCTTC
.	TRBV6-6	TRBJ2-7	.	CASSLRDYEQYF	TGTGCCAGCAGTCTTCGCGACTACGAGCAGTACTTC
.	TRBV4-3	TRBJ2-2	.	CATGDSSGRELFF	TGCGCCACAGGGGACTCCTCCGGGCGGGAGCTGTTTTTT
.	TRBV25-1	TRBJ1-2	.	CASSDLATRADYGYTF	TGTGCCAGCAGTGATCTGGCGACAAGGGCCGACTATGGCTACACCTTC
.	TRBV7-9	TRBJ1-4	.	CASSSLRVRKSTNEKLFF	TGTGCCAGCAGCTCCCTAAGGGTGCGGAAATCAACTAATGAAAAACTGTTTTTT
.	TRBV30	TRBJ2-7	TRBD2	CAWSSSGGDEQYF	TGTGCCTGGAGTTCTAGCGGGGGCGACGAGCAGTACTTC
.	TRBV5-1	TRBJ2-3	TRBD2	CASSLRLAGLADTQYF	TGCGCCAGCAGCCTCCGACTAGCGGGATTAGCAGATACGCAGTATTTT
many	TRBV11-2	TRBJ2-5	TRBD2	CASRGAGLAGPKTQYF	TGTGCCAGCAGGGGAGCGGGACTAGCGGGTCCAAAGACCCAGTACTTC
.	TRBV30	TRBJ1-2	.	CAWSVLGEGYGYTF	TGTGCCTGGAGTGTACTTGGGGAAGGTTATGGCTACACCTTC
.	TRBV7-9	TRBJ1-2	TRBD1	CASSFEDRDRRGYTF	TGTGCCAGCAGCTTCGAGGACCGGGACAGAAGAGGCTACACCTTC
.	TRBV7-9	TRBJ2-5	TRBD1	CASSPPNRGQETQYF	TGTGCCAGCAGCCCACCTAACAGGGGCCAAGAGACCCAGTACTTC
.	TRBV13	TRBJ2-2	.	CASSPRPGELFF	TGTGCCAGCAGCCCCCGTCCCGGGGAGCTGTTTTTT
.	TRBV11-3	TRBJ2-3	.	CASSLVGGRGTDTQYF	TGTGCCAGCAGCTTAGTTGGGGGACGGGGCACAGATACGCAGTATTTT
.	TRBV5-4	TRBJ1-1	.	CASSLEGFGTEAFF	TGTGCCAGCAGCTTGGAAGGGTTCGGCACTGAAGCTTTCTTT
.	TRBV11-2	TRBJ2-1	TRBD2	CASSSGTSGVNEQFF	TGTGCCAGCAGCTCAGGGACTAGCGGAGTCAATGAGCAGTTCTTC
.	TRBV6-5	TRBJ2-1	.	CASSPALGNEQFF	TGTGCCAGCAGCCCCGCGCTCGGCAATGAGCAGTTCTTC
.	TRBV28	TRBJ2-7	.	CASSLANYEQYF	TGTGCCAGCAGTTTAGCCAACTACGAGCAGTACTTC
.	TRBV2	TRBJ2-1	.	CASSTTQGYNEQFF	TGTGCCAGCAGTACAACTCAGGGCTACAATGAGCAGTTCTTC
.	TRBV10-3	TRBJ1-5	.	CAISDIQENQPQHF	TGTGCCATCAGTGATATCCAGGAAAATCAGCCCCAGCATTTT
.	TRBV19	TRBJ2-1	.	CASSPGPSSYNEQFF	TGTGCCAGTAGTCCGGGGCCTAGCTCCTACAATGAGCAGTTCTTC